This T cell receptor beta chain was identified during a study of beta chain features in type 1 diabetes. It was one heparinised blood draw, averaging around 120 mL, that each donor gave. Germline trimming cut 4 bases from V and 5 bases from J; bases unmatched to any gene: 10. This CDR3 comprises 17 residues. Germline loops: CDR1 MNHNS, CDR2 SASEGT. The investigators reverse transcribed all of the isolated RNA, so they sequenced expressed TCRB transcripts. This table comes from immunoSEQ multiplex PCR, and its TCRdb copy is limited to in-frame clones, with some not included. Altogether 300,000 to 400,000 clones are present, roughly 9.6% being singletons, with the ten largest covering around 0.015%.

V is TRBV6-1 and J is TRBJ2-1, with TRBD2 matching over 11 bases. The source of this sequence is a woman under 40 in good health. Sample: naive CD4+ T cells from blood. The CDR3, as DNA: TGTGCCAGCAGTGGATGGGGGGGACTAGCGGATAACAATGAGCAGTTCTTC. It encodes CASSGWGGLADNNEQFF.